The text below deals with one T cell receptor beta chain. Its matching antigen is unknown. Germline values: CDR1 SGHNT, CDR2 YYREEE (reference sequence). Trimming took 5 bases from V and 3 from J, leaving 8 bases between them. CDR3 length equals 12 residues. The data are from a study of shared clonotypes between healthy human individuals. Study-level background: The composition of the donors was a couple of women and a few men aged 18 to 49. General study points: Sequencing depth was a factor that was expected to affect clonotype sharing among donors. Approximately 5.4% of naive CD4 clonotypes were common to a few donors.

Naive CD8 cells, CD45RO-negative and positively selected for CCR7, excluded terminally differentiated effector memory CD45RA+ cells. Deep was the level at which the assay was run. The data were produced by immunoSEQ multiplex PCR, yet TCRdb's version contains in-frame clones alone and is incomplete. The sample has about 2,100,000 clones; about 92% are singletons. The chain combines TRBV5-4 with TRBJ2-5; TRBD2 might be the D (5 bases). The clonotype originates from a man aged 18 to 29 in good health. Some clones in this sample may be carry-over from other donors' samples. Sequencing input: naive CD8+ T cells from PBMCs. CDR3 in DNA: TGTGCCAGCAGTTCAGCGGAAGAGACCCAGTACTTC. Translated, it gives CASSSAEETQYF.